This TCR beta chain was recovered during a study of regulatory T cells in long-lasting Graves disease (dated by TCRdb to the early 2020s). Turning to the overall study: Patients with newly diagnosed Graves' disease had been on antithyroid drugs for under 3 months. A total of around 35 samples underwent TCR sequencing: around 13 from persistent and some 20 from newly diagnosed Graves' disease patients. The study was registered as a clinical trial and conducted in China. Peripheral blood TCR sequencing and RNA sequencing compared persistent Graves' disease patients with newly diagnosed Graves' disease patients. Results and caveats for the whole study, not just this receptor: Sequencing and analysis were restricted to the TCR beta chain. The authors acknowledged the small sample size as a limitation that may reduce accuracy. Only peripheral blood was studied, because thyroid tissue, the primary lesion, was inaccessible. More public clonotypes were shared among persistent patients (more than 2,500) than among newly diagnosed patients (roughly 960). Compared with newly diagnosed patients, persistent Graves' disease patients had lower TCR Shannon entropy and fewer highly expanded clones, which suggests clonal expansion. TRBV28, TRBJ1-2 and TRBJ2-5 were preferentially used in persistent disease, while TRBV20-1 and TRBJ2-1 were favored in newly diagnosed disease.

This clonotype was recorded at least ten times. Which antigen it targets is not known. It has no much larger one-base neighbor in the sample; base qualities were not kept. The time point label for this specimen denotes: newly diagnosed GD, antithyroid drugs for less than 3 months. RNA was extracted from PBMCs in TRIzol for both TCR sequencing and RNA sequencing. The diagnosis of Graves' disease was made according to American Thyroid Association guidelines. The patients came from an endocrinology department in Xi'an, China. From each patient, 7.5 to 10 milliliters of peripheral blood was collected into an EDTA anticoagulant tube. PBMCs were isolated by Ficoll Paque Plus density gradient separation without further T cell sorting. An Agilent 2100 Bioanalyzer and agarose gel were used to check RNA quality, and a NanoDrop 2000 was used to measure RNA concentration. The receptor library was made with multiplex PCR. Sequencer: Illumina HiSeq 4000. TCR beta libraries were built with iRepertoire HTBI primers and Arm-PCR amplification of CDR3 regions. PCR products were gel purified before sequencing. As for how the authors treated the data: Gene usage analysis of CDR3 amino acid clonotypes relied on the approximately 60 TRBV and 14 TRBJ segments identified across samples. COPE and FqMerger were used to merge the filtered high-quality paired reads into contigs. BLAST was used to align contigs to the IMGT TRBV, TRBD and TRBJ reference genes, and CDR3 was defined following IMGT. Any clonotype with a frequency above 0.1% was counted as a highly expanded clone. Shannon entropy served as the measure of repertoire diversity, while the Gini coefficient captured V-J evenness. Clonotypes shared by more than one individual were considered public. The public sequencing data were trimmed at Q25 with fastp and processed into clonotypes with MiXCR by TCRdb, which kept only in-frame beta chains. Under each unique CDR3 protein, matching rows form one entry showing the most common genes and DNA. These V and J calls originate from TCRdb's pipeline instead of the authors' own analysis. The sample table contains 360,000 or so distinct CDR3 sequences; only one count was recorded for roughly 17% of them. The top ten hold 20% to 25% of the sample.

V was cut back by 7 bases and J by 0 bases, leaving a gap of 15 bases between them. The CDR3 measures 15 amino acids from cysteine to phenylalanine. CDR3 DNA is the only sequence kept; it has 45 bases, read in frame from the first base. CDR1 and CDR2, per the germline V gene, are MDHEN and SYDVKM. These data were likewise used in another study, on T cells in Graves' hyperthyroidism and ophthalmopathy. As the second study states: Stable Graves' hyperthyroidism was defined as the absence of progression to ophthalmopathy over 18 months of follow-up. Hyperthyroidism patients were aged 18 to 65 years and newly diagnosed, with disease duration of less than 2 months. Patients with uncontrolled infections, other autoimmune diseases, pregnancy or lactation were excluded. Diagnoses were based on clinical symptoms, serum thyroxine and TRAb, thyroid ultrasound and orbital computed tomography. For the first round of RT-PCR on the TCR CDR3, the HTBI primer set was used together with the Qiagen OneStep RT-PCR kit. Most expanded thyroid clonotypes (frequency above 0.001) were also detected in blood, suggesting blood repertoires may reflect thyroid immune responses. A 13 V-J signature model separated ophthalmopathy from stable hyperthyroidism, with roughly 88% sensitivity and about 81% specificity in cross-validation and 80%/75% in testing. In validation, the model predicted progression to ophthalmopathy a median of 6.5 months before onset, with 65% to 71% sensitivity and just under 75% specificity. TCR V-J signatures able to tell the groups apart were searched for in a discovery cohort of 90 to 100 patients, of whom more than 40 had Graves' ophthalmopathy and around 57 had stable Graves' hyperthyroidism. An independent validation cohort of under 20 hyperthyroidism patients and 17 patients who later progressed to ophthalmopathy tested prospective prediction of ophthalmopathy. The 75 to 100 discovery patients were randomly divided into training and test sets at a 7:3 ratio. In addition, the study compared T-cell repertoires in thyroid tissue and in blood from six Graves' hyperthyroidism patients. Once sampling was done, hyperthyroidism patients were given methimazole at a starting dose of 30 mg daily, whereas ophthalmopathy patients were given high-dose intravenous methylprednisolone. Libraries were constructed in a second round of multiplex PCR, after which size selection and purification were performed. Libraries were sequenced paired-end with 100 bp reads on an Illumina HiSeq2000. SOAPnuke was used to process the raw data, throwing out any read that contained adapters or uncalled bases, had a mean Phred below 15, or lacked an exact constant-primer or identifier match. COPE v1.2.5 was used to merge the high-quality paired reads, and each unique nucleotide sequence was defined as a clonotype. Clonotypes were aligned to IMGT TRBV, TRBD and TRBJ reference segments using MiTCR v1.1. The analysis included only V-J combinations with a frequency above 0.0001, which together covered about 99% of the repertoires. The TCS score was defined as F50 (clonal expansion) divided by E x V (chaos), with BLOSUM62-based TCRdist calculated between CDR3 peptides within each V-J. Welch's t-statistics and random forest reduced around 550 V-J features to 13, which were used in a naive Bayes classifier (R e1071). Sample size was not statistically predetermined, and investigators were not blinded to group allocation. According to the paper, TCR Vbeta CDR3 sequencing was carried out on some 130 peripheral blood samples, which came from 40 to 45 ophthalmopathy, some 73 hyperthyroidism and roughly 17 progressor patients.

The receptor was isolated from a woman aged 18-30 years with Graves disease. Donor details come from another sample of the same person, matched by shared clones. The sequence links TRBV28 to TRBJ1-1; the best D guess is TRBD1, with 6 bases matching. Sequencing was performed on peripheral blood mononuclear cells (PBMCs), taken at new diagnosis, from a patient treated with antithyroid drugs. Read as DNA, the sequence is TGTGCCAGCAATTTTGGACAGACCATGAACACTGAAGCTTTCTTT. It translates as CASNFGQTMNTEAFF.